This entry lists 15 T cell receptor beta chains sequenced from one sample in a study of beta chain features in type 1 diabetes. Reverse transcribing all isolated RNA meant expressed TCRB transcripts were sequenced. TCRdb keeps only in-frame clones here, not all; method: immunoSEQ multiplex PCR. Among around 150,000 clones, about 7% were seen once, and the ten largest hold around 1.3%. The specimen was central memory CD4+ T cells from blood. The origin of the receptors is a woman aged 30 to 39 in good health.

The chain employs TRBV18 and TRBJ2-7; no firm D call. This CDR3 is 13 amino acids long. Per germline, CDR1 KGHSH and CDR2 LQKENI. V was clipped by 3 bases and J by 2 bases, with 8 bases between them. The CDR3 bases are TGTGCCAGCTCACCCGACACTGCCTACGAGCAGTACTTC. It is translated as CASSPDTAYEQYF.

This clone was seen a handful of times. This rearrangement joins TRBV30 to TRBJ2-5; D call uncertain. Germline lookup yields CDR1 GTSNPN and CDR2 SVGIG (reference sequence). The CDR3 has 13 amino acids. Trimming took off 4 bases at V and 0 bases at J, with 9 bases between the two ends. CDR3: CAWNPYYQETQYF. The DNA for the CDR3 is TGTGCCTGGAATCCTTATTACCAAGAGACCCAGTACTTC.

This sequence joins TRBV9 and TRBJ2-3; possible D gene TRBD2, 6 bases. The CDR3 contains 16 residues. Germline CDR1 is SGDLS and CDR2 is YYNGEE. V dropped 0 bases and J dropped 1 base, with 12 bases sitting between them. The chain's CDR3 is CASSVVEGGGTDTQYF. For the CDR3, the DNA is TGTGCCAGCAGCGTAGTCGAGGGAGGCGGCACAGATACGCAGTATTTT.

There are a few counts of this clone. The chain joins TRBV5-1 to TRBJ2-1; perhaps TRBD2 as D (6 bases). Germline CDR1 is SGHRS and CDR2 is YFSETQ. V lost 4 bases to trimming and J lost 12 bases, with 20 bases between them. CDR3 length: 14 residues. CDR3 sequence: CASSRAGMAQGQFF. DNA of the CDR3: TGCGCCAGCAGCAGGGCGGGGATGGCCCAGGGGCAGTTCTTC.

This clone showed up many times. J is TRBJ2-7 and V is TRBV29-1, with TRBD2 as a possible D gene (5 bases). Trimming cost V 7 bases and J 0 bases, with 16 bases left between them. The CDR3 covers 14 residues. Germline-derived CDR1 and CDR2 are SQVTM and ANQGSEA. Here the CDR3 DNA reads TGCAGCGCATATGACCCGGGGAACTCCTACGAGCAGTACTTC. It translates to CSAYDPGNSYEQYF.

Details on this clone: Different DNA sequences within this sample yield the same CDR3. The chain's CDR3 is CASSPRRLETQYF. In DNA form, the CDR3 reads TGTGCCAGCAGCCCAAGGCGGTTAGAGACCCAGTACTTC. This chain joins TRBV7-2 and TRBJ2-5; the D is unclear. The CDR3 has 13 residues. Trimming removed 5 bases at V and 4 bases at J, with 11 bases between. The germline V gene encodes CDR1 SGHTA and CDR2 FQGNSA.

The gene calls are TRBV4-3 and TRBJ2-3; 7 bases are a match to TRBD2. Looked up from germline, CDR1 is LGHNA and CDR2 is YSLEER. This CDR3 region has 14 residues. The trim removed 4 bases at V and 9 bases at J, leaving 10 bases unmatched. CDR3 nucleotide sequence: TGCGCCAGCAGCCGGGGGGGAGGGGATTCGACGCAGTATTTT. Translating gives CASSRGGGDSTQYF.

V is TRBV9 and J is TRBJ2-1; tentative D call: TRBD2 (6 bases). V lost 2 bases and J 3 bases, leaving 9 bases between the germline ends. The germline CDR1 and CDR2 sequences are SGDLS and YYNGEE. CDR3 length: 14 residues. CDR3 in DNA: TGTGCCAGCAGCGTTAGCGGAGTCTACAATGAGCAGTTCTTC. Its translation: CASSVSGVYNEQFF. Variable domain in full (rest from reference TRBV9 and TRBJ2-1): DSGVTQTPKHLITATGQRVTLRCSPRSGDLSVYWYQQSLDQGLQFLIQYYNGEERAKGNILERFSAQQFPDLHSELNLSSLELGDSALYFCASSVSGVYNEQFFGPGTRLTVL.

This clone was counted a few times. V and J are TRBV6-1 and TRBJ2-7, with 9 bases that match TRBD1. The germline gives CDR1 MNHNS, CDR2 SASEGT. The CDR3 is made up of 16 amino acids. V shed 3 bases, J shed 2 bases, and the junction held 8 bases outside the gene matches. The CDR3 nucleotides read TGTGCCAGCAGTGAGCTAACAGGGGGCAGCCCCTACGAGCAGTACTTC. Translated, it gives CASSELTGGSPYEQYF.

The chain is built from TRBV7-3 and TRBJ2-3; TRBD1 agrees at 8 bases. Per the germline V gene, CDR1 is SGHTA and CDR2 is FQGTGA. The CDR3 runs 16 residues. V gave up 5 bases and J gave up 4 bases; unmatched junction bases: 11. CDR3 DNA sequence: TGTGCCAGCAGCCCCCGAGGACAGGGAAGGTCAGATACGCAGTATTTT. Encoded protein: CASSPRGQGRSDTQYF.

The CDR3 reads CASSSPGQGGGANVLTF. The CDR3 nucleotides read TGTGCCAGCAGCTCCCCGGGACAGGGTGGTGGGGCCAACGTCCTGACTTTC. The genes are TRBV11-2 and TRBJ2-6; 9 positions agree with TRBD1. The germline CDR1 and CDR2 sequences are SGHAT and FQNNGV. CDR3 length: 17 residues. The trim removed 4 bases at V and 3 bases at J, leaving 7 bases unmatched.

This clone was counted many times. This chain joins TRBV18 and TRBJ2-2; the D is unclear. The CDR3 sequence is 16 residues long. Germline lookup yields CDR1 KGHSH and CDR2 LQKENI. Between the trimmed V and J ends, which lost 1 base and 4 bases, there was a span of 13 bases. DNA of the CDR3: TGTGCCAGCTCACCACTTGGCGGCCCGACCACCGGGGAGCTGTTTTTT. Residues: CASSPLGGPTTGELFF.

This clone showed up just a few times. This rearrangement joins TRBV7-3 to TRBJ2-3; 10 bases align to TRBD1. The J segment lost 4 bases and the V segment lost 8 bases, leaving 9 bases of the junction unmatched. The CDR3 contains 15 residues. Per germline, CDR1 SGHTA and CDR2 FQGTGA. The CDR3 protein is CASAPGTGVPDTQYF. CDR3 coding DNA: TGTGCCAGCGCGCCGGGGACAGGGGTGCCAGATACGCAGTATTTT.

The chain combines TRBV27 with TRBJ2-1; 10 bases are a match to TRBD2. From germline, CDR1 is MNHEY and CDR2 SMNVEV (reference sequence). The CDR3 covers 14 residues. With 10 bases clipped from V and 2 bases from J, the junction kept 5 bases outside the gene matches. The DNA of the CDR3 is TGTGCCACCTCCGGGACTAGCGCCTACAATGAGCAGTTCTTC. This gives the protein CATSGTSAYNEQFF.

J is TRBJ1-5 and V is TRBV28; D is unclear. CDR1 and CDR2 from the germline V gene are MDHEN and SYDVKM. Deletions cut 3 bases from V and 0 bases from J, with 12 bases between. The CDR3 has 16 residues. CDR3 nucleotides: TGTGCCAGCAGTTTCGCGGGAGATCATAGCAATCAGCCCCAGCATTTT. Its translation is CASSFAGDHSNQPQHF.